This T cell receptor (beta chain) was documented in a study of CD8+ T cells in alopecia areata. Broader study findings: Scalp samples also yield sequences from resident alphabeta T cells of normal skin. Affected lesional scalp, above all in alopecia totalis/universalis, was more clonal than normal scalp.

Following extraction, RNA underwent reverse transcription to cDNA, which served as the sequencing template. Sequencing was performed with immunoSEQ multiplex PCR; in TCRdb, only in-frame clones are kept and a portion is missing. The sample lists roughly 25,000 clones, 52% occurring once. The table lists this clone with a count of one. Its antigen remains unknown. Trimming removed 10 bases from V and 0 bases from J, with 7 bases in between. This CDR3 is built from 12 residues. CDR1 and CDR2 from the germline V gene are WSHSY and SAAADI. The specimen was NKG2D-high CD8+ T cells sorted from blood. The chain links TRBV10-2 to TRBJ2-1; TRBD2 is a possible D gene (5 bases). This sequence was found in a human donor with alopecia areata. CDR3 in DNA: TGCGCCACGGGGTTCTCCTACAATGAGCAGTTCTTC. Its translation is CATGFSYNEQFF.